This TCR beta chain was identified during a study of cytomegalovirus exposure and HLA in healthy donors. Study results and caveats: A link between a missense DCLRE1C variant and TCR beta V- and J-gene trimming emerged from a later analysis.

This clone was seen only a few times. Its antigen remains unidentified. This CDR3 is built from 14 residues. Per germline, CDR1 SEHNR and CDR2 FQNEAQ (reference sequence). V dropped 5 bases and J dropped 0 bases, with 10 bases sitting between them. PCR amplification relied on 60 Vbeta primers (plus 13 Jbeta primers). Profiled with immunoSEQ multiplex PCR; TCRdb holds only in-frame clones, not every one. The sample consists of about 170,000 clones, 82% of them appearing once. Input material: PBMCs. The gene calls are TRBV7-9 and TRBJ2-5; a weak D match, TRBD1 (6 bases). The origin of this receptor is a male donor in good health and CMV-seronegative. This CDR3 is CASSGGQYQETQYF. In DNA, the CDR3 is TGTGCCAGCAGCGGCGGACAGTACCAAGAGACCCAGTACTTC. Looking up the rest from reference TRBV7-9 and TRBJ2-5 gives the full variable domain: DTGVSQNPRHKITKRGQNVTFRCDPISEHNRLYWYRQTLGQGPEFLTYFQNEAQLEKSRLLSDRFSAERPKGSFSTLEIQRTEQGDSAMYLCASSGGQYQETQYFGPGTRLLVL.